Reported below is one T cell receptor beta chain. Its target is unknown. This sample stems from a study of lymphopenia after photon versus proton radiotherapy. Overall study findings and caveats: After the lymphocyte nadir, photon-treated repertoires showed oligoclonal expansion, especially of CD8+ Temra cells.

Germline V CDR1 and CDR2: MNHNS, SASEGT. With 6 bases clipped from V and 5 bases from J, the junction kept 4 bases outside the gene matches. The CDR3 length is 13 residues. The data were produced by immunoSEQ multiplex PCR, yet TCRdb's version contains in-frame clones alone and is incomplete. The sample shows fewer than 70,000 clones, about 90% of them seen only once. This specimen consisted of peripheral blood, obtained from a patient treated with proton-based radiotherapy. This receptor was taken from a man older than 75 with esophageal cancer. The chain uses TRBV6-1 and TRBJ1-5, with TRBD1 matching 7 bases. CDR3 bases: TGTGCCAGCAGCCGAGACAGGGATCAGCCCCAGCATTTT. This sequence encodes CASSRDRDQPQHF.